One and the same sample provided the 32 T cell receptor beta chains below, sequenced in a study of cytomegalovirus exposure and HLA in healthy donors. 60 Vbeta and 13 Jbeta primers were used in PCR. Produced via immunoSEQ multiplex PCR; TCRdb's table is partial and in-frame only. The repertoire consists of approximately 110,000 clones, with around 78% occurring once and the leading ten covering about 3.5%. The specimen sequenced was PBMCs. Receptors were obtained from a man in his forties or fifties in good health and CMV-seronegative.

The chain links TRBV27 to TRBJ2-7; a weak D match, TRBD2 (6 bases). The CDR3 spans 12 residues. V lost 4 bases, J lost 3 bases, and 7 bases lay in between. The germline gives CDR1 MNHEY, CDR2 SMNVEV (reference sequence). The CDR3 DNA reads TGTGCCAGCAGTTCCGGGGGCTACGAGCAGTACTTC. Its protein product is CASSSGGYEQYF.

The chain combines TRBV7-8 with TRBJ2-1; 10 bases map to TRBD1. The germline V gene encodes CDR1 SGHVS and CDR2 FQNEAQ. This CDR3 has 14 residues. Unmatched junction bases numbered 5, after V lost 6 bases and J lost 6 bases. The CDR3: CASRPGTGVNEQFF. Written as DNA, the CDR3 is TGTGCCAGCAGGCCCGGGACAGGGGTCAATGAGCAGTTCTTC.

The chain is built from TRBV7-2 and TRBJ1-2; 7 bases line up with TRBD1. There are 14 residues in the CDR3. The trim removed 5 bases at V and 4 bases at J, leaving 7 bases unmatched. In germline, CDR1 is SGHTA, CDR2 FQGNSA. The CDR3 region is CASSTSGTAYGYTF. DNA of the CDR3: TGTGCCAGCAGCACTTCCGGGACAGCCTATGGCTACACCTTC.

The chain joins TRBV7-9 to TRBJ2-2; D ambiguous. This CDR3 contains 14 residues. V shed 4 bases and J shed 4 bases, with 10 bases lying between them. The V gene's germline CDR1 is SEHNR and CDR2 FQNEAQ (reference sequence). The DNA of the CDR3 is TGTGCCAGCAGCTCCCCGACTGTCACCGGGGAGCTGTTTTTT. Residues: CASSSPTVTGELFF.

This rearrangement joins TRBV15 to TRBJ1-4, with 7 bases matching TRBD1. Germline loops: CDR1 LNHNV, CDR2 YYDKDF (reference sequence). V trimming: 3 bases; J trimming: 7 bases; junction bases outside the gene matches: 8. The CDR3 runs 15 residues. The CDR3 is CATSRNQGDGEKLFF. The DNA for the CDR3 is TGTGCCACCAGCAGGAACCAGGGGGATGGTGAAAAACTGTTTTTT.

About this clone itself: One junction end disagrees with the germline gene, perhaps due to a read error. The gene calls are TRBV6-1 and TRBJ1-6; 10 positions agree with TRBD1. Germline V lookup: CDR1 MNHNS, CDR2 SASEGT. The CDR3 runs to 16 residues. CDR3 region: CASSDGTGVYTSPLHF. The CDR3 DNA reads TGTGCCAGCAGTGATGGGACAGGGGTATATACTTCACCCCTCCACTTT.

The J gene is TRBJ2-7, the V gene TRBV5-5, with D possibly matching TRBD1 (6 bases). Germline V lookup: CDR1 SGHKS, CDR2 YYEKEE (reference sequence). The CDR3 is made up of 19 amino acids. V lost 1 base and J 2 bases, leaving 25 bases between the germline ends. CDR3 bases: TGTGCCAGCAGCTTGTCCCTCCCCTCGACAGGCCAGCGAGCCTACGAGCAGTACTTC. Its protein product is CASSLSLPSTGQRAYEQYF.

V usage is TRBV7-2 and J usage is TRBJ2-2, with 8 bases identical to TRBD2. V gave up 0 bases and J gave up 6 bases; unmatched junction bases: 9. The length of the CDR3 is 17 residues. CDR1 SGHTA and CDR2 FQGNSA come from the germline V gene. CDR3 residues: CASSLALEAGVPGELFF. CDR3 DNA: TGTGCCAGCAGCTTAGCGCTCGAAGCGGGGGTCCCCGGGGAGCTGTTTTTT.

This clone was seen once. The genes are TRBV27 and TRBJ2-7; TRBD2 matches at 7 bases. With V trimmed by 6 bases and J by 4 bases, 15 bases remained unmatched. The CDR3 covers 16 residues. CDR1 and CDR2 (germline): MNHEY, SMNVEV (reference sequence). The CDR3 loop reads CASSHSPGGSGYEQYF. Here the CDR3 DNA reads TGTGCCAGCAGCCACTCCCCGGGGGGTTCGGGATACGAGCAGTACTTC.

This clone was picked up a small number of times. This chain uses TRBV25-1 with TRBJ1-2; 10 positions agree with TRBD1. With 2 bases clipped from V and 8 bases from J, the junction kept 8 bases outside the gene matches. Per germline, CDR1 MGHDK and CDR2 SYGVNS. This CDR3 has 15 residues. The CDR3 is CASSEPPGQGFGYTF. The CDR3 DNA is TGTGCCAGCAGTGAACCCCCGGGACAGGGGTTCGGCTACACCTTC.

This sequence joins TRBV19 and TRBJ1-1; no clear D. Trimming took 6 bases from V and 8 from J, leaving 10 bases between them. This CDR3 has 11 amino acids. Germline values: CDR1 LNHDA, CDR2 SQIVND (reference sequence). CDR3 residues: CASRRVGEAFF. CDR3 sequence (DNA): TGTGCCAGTAGGCGGGTAGGCGAAGCTTTCTTT.

The sample holds one count of this clone. This chain connects TRBV18 to TRBJ1-5; D is perhaps TRBD1 (5 bases). The CDR3 loop spans 12 amino acids. The germline gives CDR1 KGHSH, CDR2 LQKENI. The ends were cut back, 6 bases at V and 4 bases at J, with 7 bases in the middle. The CDR3 protein is CASSQGNQPQHF. The CDR3 DNA is TGTGCCAGCTCGCAGGGAAATCAGCCCCAGCATTTT.

This clone turned up a few times. This rearrangement joins TRBV5-4 to TRBJ2-1; no clear D gene. With 0 bases removed from V and 6 bases from J, the gap between germline ends came to 7 bases. This CDR3 spans 13 amino acids. Germline CDR1 reads SGHNT; CDR2 reads YYREEE (reference sequence). The CDR3 coding sequence is TGTGCCAGCAGCTTGGACCCAGGCAATGAGCAGTTCTTC. Its translation is CASSLDPGNEQFF.

This clone has a handful of counts. The chain recombines TRBV7-2 with TRBJ2-5; D might be TRBD2 (6 bases). In germline, CDR1 is SGHTA, CDR2 FQGNSA. V was clipped by 2 bases and J by 5 bases, with 15 bases between them. The CDR3 runs 15 residues. CDR3 nucleotide sequence: TGTGCCAGCAGCTTATCCAGCCGCCGGGGGGAGACCCAGTACTTC. Protein sequence: CASSLSSRRGETQYF.

This clone has a single count. The rearrangement joins TRBV11-2 to TRBJ1-5; D unresolved. V lost 4 bases and J 0 bases, leaving 13 bases between the germline ends. The CDR3 extends over 16 amino acids. CDR1 SGHAT and CDR2 FQNNGV come from the germline V gene. This CDR3 reads CASSSPEGNSNQPQHF. CDR3 bases: TGTGCCAGCAGCTCCCCGGAGGGAAATAGCAATCAGCCCCAGCATTTT.

J is TRBJ1-1 and V is TRBV11-2; 7 bases map to TRBD1. Trimming at V came to 6 bases and at J to 9 bases, leaving 13 bases not matched to a gene. The CDR3 contains 14 residues. Looked up from germline, CDR1 is SGHAT and CDR2 is FQNNGV. The CDR3 region has the DNA TGTGCCAGCAGTTTATTCCACGGGACAGACAAAGCTTTCTTT. Protein product: CASSLFHGTDKAFF. The full variable domain, with the rest looked up from reference TRBV11-2 and TRBJ1-1, is EAGVAQSPRYKIIEKRQSVAFWCNPISGHATLYWYQQILGQGPKLLIQFQNNGVVDDSQLPKDRFSAERLKGVDSTLKIQPAKLEDSAVYLCASSLFHGTDKAFFGQGTRLTVV.

This clone is a singleton in its sample. This chain links TRBV18 with TRBJ1-2; 8 bases are shared with TRBD1. The germline gives CDR1 KGHSH, CDR2 LQKENI. This CDR3 contains 15 residues. After removal of 1 base from V and 0 bases from J, the junction contained 1 base not matched to a gene. In DNA, the CDR3 is TGTGCCAGCTCACCACAGGACAGGGCTAACTATGGCTACACCTTC. Its protein is CASSPQDRANYGYTF.

The chain recombines TRBV19 with TRBJ2-3; D is perhaps TRBD2 (5 bases). The V and J ends lost 3 bases and 4 bases respectively, with 14 bases between them. The germline CDR1 and CDR2 sequences are LNHDA and SQIVND (reference sequence). The CDR3 consists of 15 residues. The DNA of the CDR3 is TGTGCCAGTAGTATCTCGGACGGGGTCCCAGATACGCAGTATTTT. It specifies CASSISDGVPDTQYF.

V usage is TRBV6-5 and J usage is TRBJ1-5; D is uncertain. The length of the CDR3 is 13 residues. V was cut by 6 bases and J by 3 bases, with 9 bases left in between. Germline-derived CDR1 and CDR2 are MNHEY and SVGAGI. Here the CDR3 DNA reads TGTGCCAGCAGGGAACAGTTCAATCAGCCCCAGCATTTT. Protein sequence: CASREQFNQPQHF.

This clone was seen only a few times. The V and J genes are TRBV7-2 and TRBJ1-5, with D maybe TRBD1 (5 bases). Germline-derived CDR1 and CDR2 are SGHTA and FQGNSA. The CDR3 is 15 amino acids. Trimming removed 2 bases at V and 8 bases at J, with 16 bases between. The DNA of the CDR3 is TGTGCCAGCAGCTTACATCCTGCCTTCAGGGAGCCCCAGCATTTT. As protein: CASSLHPAFREPQHF.

V gene TRBV6-5 combines with J gene TRBJ2-5, with D tentatively TRBD2 (6 bases). This CDR3 has 15 residues. The germline CDR1 and CDR2 sequences are MNHEY and SVGAGI. The germline V and J ends were trimmed by 4 bases and 3 bases, with 15 bases remaining between them. CDR3 protein: CASSLIGRGEETQYF. The CDR3 coding sequence is TGTGCCAGCAGTTTAATAGGGCGGGGAGAAGAGACCCAGTACTTC.

V gene TRBV7-6 combines with J gene TRBJ2-5, with D possibly TRBD1 on 5 matching bases. Trimming stripped 3 bases from V and 0 bases from J, with 14 bases between. Germline values: CDR1 SGHVS, CDR2 FNYEAQ. This CDR3 contains 16 residues. The chain's CDR3 is CASSLSFPGNQETQYF. In nucleotides, the CDR3 is TGTGCCAGCAGCTTGAGCTTCCCAGGGAACCAAGAGACCCAGTACTTC.

The chain joins TRBV28 to TRBJ2-7, with TRBD1 identical over 9 bases. The CDR3 runs 14 residues. Germline V gene lookup returns CDR1 MDHEN and CDR2 SYDVKM. V trimming: 3 bases; J trimming: 5 bases; junction bases outside the gene matches: 5. The CDR3 DNA reads TGTGCCAGCAGTTTGGGACAGGGTGGCCACGAGCAGTACTTC. It is translated as CASSLGQGGHEQYF.

This chain uses TRBV10-3 with TRBJ1-2, with D tentatively TRBD1 (6 bases). The germline V and J ends were trimmed by 4 bases and 2 bases, with 17 bases remaining between them. Looked up from germline, CDR1 is ENHRY and CDR2 is SYGVKD. The CDR3 sequence is 16 residues long. CDR3: CAISASRQAKNYGYTF. DNA for the CDR3: TGTGCCATCAGTGCGTCCCGACAGGCAAAAAACTATGGCTACACCTTC.

The DNA of the CDR3 is TGTGCCAGCAGTGTATCAGGACAGGGACCCTACAATGAGCAGTTCTTC. This encodes CASSVSGQGPYNEQFF. The chain links TRBV28 to TRBJ2-1; 8 bases are shared with TRBD1. Germline V CDR1 and CDR2: MDHEN, SYDVKM. Losses at the gene ends were 5 bases for V and 2 bases for J; bases not matched to a gene: 8. The CDR3 covers 16 residues.

The gene calls are TRBV5-5 and TRBJ1-5, with TRBD1 identical over 7 bases. CDR1 is SGHKS, CDR2 YYEKEE, per germline (reference sequence). This CDR3 spans 16 amino acids. With V trimmed by 0 bases and J by 5 bases, 8 bases remained unmatched. The CDR3 sequence is CASSLGGQTVDQPQHF. The CDR3 DNA follows: TGTGCCAGCAGCTTGGGGGGACAGACTGTGGATCAGCCCCAGCATTTT. The full variable domain, rest sourced from reference TRBV5-5 and TRBJ1-5, is DAGVTQSPTHLIKTRGQQVTLRCSPISGHKSVSWYQQVLGQGPQFIFQYYEKEERGRGNFPDRFSARQFPNYSSELNVNALLLGDSALYLCASSLGGQTVDQPQHFGDGTRLSIL.

The count of this clone is one. The CDR3: CASSRPSLIDTQYF. DNA for the CDR3: TGCGCCAGCAGCCGCCCCTCCCTAATAGATACGCAGTATTTT. The genes are TRBV4-1 and TRBJ2-3; D remains unclear. V shed 4 bases and J shed 5 bases, with 13 bases lying between them. This CDR3 has 14 amino acids. Per germline, CDR1 MGHRA and CDR2 YSYEKL.

The chain combines TRBV10-1 with TRBJ1-5; no definite D call. CDR1 is WNHNN, CDR2 SYGVQD, per germline (reference sequence). This CDR3 contains 17 residues. V lost 7 bases, J lost 3 bases, and 22 bases lay in between. The CDR3 sequence: CASTLPGGRPNNQPQHF. In DNA, the CDR3 is TGCGCCAGCACTCTCCCCGGAGGACGCCCGAACAATCAGCCCCAGCATTTT.

The chain is built from TRBV7-9 and TRBJ2-3; 8 positions agree with TRBD2. V was clipped by 3 bases and J by 2 bases; unmatched bases: 4. This CDR3 is built from 15 residues. CDR1 and CDR2 (germline): SEHNR, FQNEAQ (reference sequence). The CDR3 DNA reads TGTGCCAGCAGCTTGATAGCGGGACCCACAGATACGCAGTATTTT. This codes for CASSLIAGPTDTQYF.

A single count supports this clone. The chain uses TRBV30 and TRBJ2-1; 7 bases fit TRBD2. The J segment lost 8 bases and the V segment lost 5 bases, leaving 9 bases of the junction unmatched. This CDR3 contains 13 residues. Looked up from germline, CDR1 is GTSNPN and CDR2 is SVGIG (reference sequence). The DNA of the CDR3 is TGTGCCTGGGAGCGGGGCTTAGGGGATGAGCAGTTCTTC. Its protein product is CAWERGLGDEQFF.

The V and J genes are TRBV2 and TRBJ2-3, with 14 bases lining up with TRBD2. CDR3 length equals 16 residues. Per the germline V gene, CDR1 is SNHLY and CDR2 is FYNNEI. After removal of 6 bases from V and 6 bases from J, the junction contained 8 bases not matched to a gene. The CDR3: CASRRLAGGPRDTQYF. As DNA, the CDR3 is TGTGCCAGCAGGAGACTAGCGGGGGGGCCCAGGGATACGCAGTATTTT.

The CDR3 region has the DNA TGTGCCAGCAGTCGTGACAGGGCAGCCGTGGCCCAGCATTTT. Protein: CASSRDRAAVAQHF. The chain links TRBV27 to TRBJ1-5; 7 bases are shared with TRBD1. Germline lookup yields CDR1 MNHEY and CDR2 SMNVEV (reference sequence). This CDR3 comprises 14 residues. V shed 5 bases and J 11 bases; nucleotides not matched to a gene: 12.